These 11 T cell receptor beta chains came from one sample sequenced in a study of technical replicates of blood from a handful of donors. The protocol was immunoSEQ multiplex PCR, while the TCRdb copy is restricted to in-frame clones and leaves out a portion. The sample contains about 12,000 clones, approximately 94% of which appear only once. The sequencing input was PBMCs. The source of these receptors is a human donor in good health.

The chain carries TRBV29-1 and TRBJ2-5, with D possibly matching TRBD2 (6 bases). Germline V lookup: CDR1 SQVTM, CDR2 ANQGSEA. The CDR3 sequence is 13 residues long. Trimming stripped 2 bases from V and 5 bases from J, with 12 bases between. The CDR3 DNA follows: TGCAGCGTTGAATTTCCGGGAGTGGAGACCCAGTACTTC. Protein: CSVEFPGVETQYF.

The chain has TRBV7-6 and TRBJ2-2; 12 bases line up with TRBD2. The V and J ends lost 8 bases and 4 bases, in that order; junction bases with no gene match: 8. CDR3 length: 16 residues. The germline CDR1 and CDR2 sequences are SGHVS and FNYEAQ. DNA for the CDR3: TGTGCCAGCGGAAGAGGGACTAGCGGGCCCACCGGGGAGCTGTTTTTT. Encoded protein: CASGRGTSGPTGELFF.

The V gene is TRBV29-1, the J gene TRBJ2-7; possibly TRBD1 for D (5 bases). CDR3 size: 12 residues. V gave up 3 bases and J gave up 5 bases, with 11 bases separating them. Germline assignment: CDR1 SQVTM and CDR2 ANQGSEA. Here the CDR3 DNA reads TGCAGCGTTGATAGTCAGGGCGACGAGCAGTACTTC. This encodes CSVDSQGDEQYF.

The J gene is TRBJ2-5, the V gene TRBV7-9; 10 nucleotides line up with TRBD2. The V gene's germline CDR1 is SEHNR and CDR2 FQNEAQ (reference sequence). V lost 6 bases to trimming and J lost 4 bases; unmatched junction nucleotides: 17. The CDR3 is made up of 18 amino acids. The chain's CDR3 is CASSLTGTSVRGGETQYF. The CDR3 DNA reads TGTGCCAGCAGTCTTACCGGGACTAGCGTTCGGGGAGGAGAGACCCAGTACTTC.

This rearrangement joins TRBV11-3 to TRBJ2-3; tentatively, D is TRBD2 (6 bases). V was pared by 4 bases and J by 5 bases, with 19 bases between. The CDR3 sequence is 16 residues long. Per germline, CDR1 SGHNT and CDR2 YENEEA. The CDR3 DNA reads as TGTGCCAGCAGCTCGGGAGCCTCTCCTTCCGGAGATACGCAGTATTTT. It encodes CASSSGASPSGDTQYF.

The DNA of the CDR3 is TGTGCCAGCAGTTCCCTTGGACAGGGGGCAGTTGGCTACACCTTC. It translates to CASSSLGQGAVGYTF. The chain combines TRBV28 with TRBJ1-2, with 11 bases aligning to TRBD1. Trimming at V came to 4 bases and at J to 7 bases, leaving 8 bases not matched to a gene. CDR3 length: 15 amino acids. The V gene's germline CDR1 is MDHEN and CDR2 SYDVKM.

The chain joins TRBV30 to TRBJ2-7; perhaps TRBD2 as D (7 bases). Germline assignment: CDR1 GTSNPN and CDR2 SVGIG (reference sequence). This CDR3 region has 13 residues. V lost 0 bases and J 6 bases, leaving 12 bases between the germline ends. CDR3 protein: CAWSVLGGAEQYF. DNA for the CDR3: TGTGCCTGGAGTGTACTAGGGGGGGCCGAGCAGTACTTC. Complete variable domain (other parts from reference TRBV30 and TRBJ2-7): SQTIHQWPATLVQPVGSPLSLECTVEGTSNPNLYWYRQAAGRGLQLLFYSVGIGQISSEVPQNLSASRPQDRQFILSSKKLLLSDSGFYLCAWSVLGGAEQYFGPGTRLTVT.

The chain is built from TRBV2 and TRBJ1-1, with 7 bases identical to TRBD1. The CDR3 extends over 13 amino acids. Per germline, CDR1 SNHLY and CDR2 FYNNEI. Losses at the gene ends were 8 bases for V and 0 bases for J; bases not matched to a gene: 3. This CDR3 is CASGGQMNTEAFF. The CDR3, as DNA: TGTGCCAGCGGGGGACAGATGAACACTGAAGCTTTCTTT.

The gene calls are TRBV19 and TRBJ1-5, with 7 bases fitting TRBD1. CDR3 length: 16 amino acids. The V gene's germline CDR1 is LNHDA and CDR2 SQIVND (reference sequence). The J segment lost 2 bases and the V segment lost 3 bases, leaving 7 bases of the junction unmatched. CDR3 in amino acids: CASSISRTGRNQPQHF. DNA of the CDR3: TGTGCCAGTAGTATTTCCCGGACAGGTCGCAATCAGCCCCAGCATTTT. Supplemented by reference TRBV19 and TRBJ1-5, the full variable domain reads DGGITQSPKYLFRKEGQNVTLSCEQNLNHDAMYWYRQDPGQGLRLIYYSQIVNDFQKGDIAEGYSVSREKKESFPLTVTSAQKNPTAFYLCASSISRTGRNQPQHFGDGTRLSIL.

Here the CDR3 DNA reads TGTGCCAGCAGCCCGAACTTGATGCTAGCGGGAGTGGCCGGGGAGCTGTTTTTT. This gives the protein CASSPNLMLAGVAGELFF. This chain links TRBV7-7 with TRBJ2-2, with 10 bases fitting TRBD2. Germline CDR1 reads SSHAT; CDR2 reads FNYEAQ (reference sequence). The CDR3 sequence is 18 residues long. Trimming took 5 bases from V and 6 from J; bases not matched to a gene: 15.

The chain is built from TRBV28 and TRBJ2-7, with 7 bases that match TRBD2. Germline CDR1 is MDHEN and CDR2 is SYDVKM. V lost 9 bases to trimming and J lost 2 bases; unmatched junction nucleotides: 4. The CDR3 contains 12 residues. This CDR3 reads CASAGTTYEQYF. The CDR3 region has the DNA TGTGCCAGTGCCGGGACTACCTACGAGCAGTACTTC.